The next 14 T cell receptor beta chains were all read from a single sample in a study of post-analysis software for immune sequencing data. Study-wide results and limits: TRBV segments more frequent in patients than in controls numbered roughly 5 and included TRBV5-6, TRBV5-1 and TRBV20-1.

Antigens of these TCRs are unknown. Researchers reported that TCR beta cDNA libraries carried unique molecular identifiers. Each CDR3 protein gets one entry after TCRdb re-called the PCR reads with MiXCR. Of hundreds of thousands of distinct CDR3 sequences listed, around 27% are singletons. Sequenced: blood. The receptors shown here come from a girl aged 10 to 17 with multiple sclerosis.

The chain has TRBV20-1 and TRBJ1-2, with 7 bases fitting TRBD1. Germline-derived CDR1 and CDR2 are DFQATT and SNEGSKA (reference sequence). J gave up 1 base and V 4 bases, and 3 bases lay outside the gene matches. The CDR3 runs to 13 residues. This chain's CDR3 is CSATTGYNYGYTF. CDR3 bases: TGCAGTGCTACGACAGGGTATAACTATGGCTACACCTTC.

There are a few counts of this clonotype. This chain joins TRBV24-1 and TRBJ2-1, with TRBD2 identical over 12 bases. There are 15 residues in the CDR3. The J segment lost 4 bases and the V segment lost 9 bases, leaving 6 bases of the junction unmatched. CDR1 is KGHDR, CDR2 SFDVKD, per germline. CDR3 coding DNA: TGTGCCACCGCGACTGGACTAGCGGGGTACAATGAGCAGTTCTTC. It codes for CATATGLAGYNEQFF.

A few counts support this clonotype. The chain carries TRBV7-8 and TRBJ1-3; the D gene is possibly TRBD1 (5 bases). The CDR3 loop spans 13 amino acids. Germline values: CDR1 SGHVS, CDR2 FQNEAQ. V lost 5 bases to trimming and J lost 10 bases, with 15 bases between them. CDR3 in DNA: TGTGCCAGCAGCCCCCAACGGGACCTGACCATATATTTT. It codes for CASSPQRDLTIYF.

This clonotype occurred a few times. CDR3 loop: CASSLQAGGLGEQYF. The DNA of the CDR3 is TGTGCCAGCAGTTTGCAAGCGGGGGGGCTGGGCGAGCAGTACTTC. V and J are TRBV12-3 or TRBV12-4 and TRBJ2-7, with 10 bases that match TRBD2. This CDR3 contains 15 residues. V trimming: 3 bases; J trimming: 6 bases; junction bases outside the gene matches: 8.

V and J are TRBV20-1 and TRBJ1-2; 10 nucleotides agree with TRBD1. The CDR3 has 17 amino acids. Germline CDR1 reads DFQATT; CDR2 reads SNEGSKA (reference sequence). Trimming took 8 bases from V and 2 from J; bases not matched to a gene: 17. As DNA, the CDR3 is TGCAGTCCATGGGCCGGGACAGGGGACGACCAAAACTATGGCTACACCTTC. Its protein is CSPWAGTGDDQNYGYTF.

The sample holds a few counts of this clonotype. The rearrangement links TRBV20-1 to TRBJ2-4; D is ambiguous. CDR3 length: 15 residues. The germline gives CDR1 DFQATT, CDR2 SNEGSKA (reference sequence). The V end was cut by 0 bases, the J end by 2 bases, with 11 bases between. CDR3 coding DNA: TGCAGTGCTAGAGATCGGAGACTTACCAAAAACATTCAGTACTTC. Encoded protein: CSARDRRLTKNIQYF.

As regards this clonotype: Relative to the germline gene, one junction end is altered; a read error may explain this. CDR3 bases: TGCGGCGTTGGACAGAATGAGCAGTTCTTC. This gives the protein CGVGQNEQFF. The chain carries TRBV29-1 and TRBJ2-1, with D possibly matching TRBD1 (6 bases). The germline V gene has CDR1 SQVTM and CDR2 ANQGSEA. The CDR3 spans 10 residues.

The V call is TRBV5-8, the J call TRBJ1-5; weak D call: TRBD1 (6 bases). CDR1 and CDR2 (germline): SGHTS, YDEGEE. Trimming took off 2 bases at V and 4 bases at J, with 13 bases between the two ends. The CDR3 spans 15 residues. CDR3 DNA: TGTGCCAGCAGCTTTGCACAGGGTTATAATCAGCCCCAGCATTTT. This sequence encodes CASSFAQGYNQPQHF. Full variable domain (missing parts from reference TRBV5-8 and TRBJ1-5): EAGVTQSPTHLIKTRGQQATLRCSPISGHTSVYWYQQALGLGLQFLLWYDEGEERNRGNFPPRFSGRQFPNYSSELNVNALELEDSALYLCASSFAQGYNQPQHFGDGTRLSIL.

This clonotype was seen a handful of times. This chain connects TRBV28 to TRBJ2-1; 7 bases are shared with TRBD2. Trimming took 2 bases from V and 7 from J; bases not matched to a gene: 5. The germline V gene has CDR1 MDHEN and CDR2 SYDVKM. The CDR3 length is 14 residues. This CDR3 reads CASSLAGVRNEQFF. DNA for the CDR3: TGTGCCAGCAGTTTAGCGGGAGTAAGGAATGAGCAGTTCTTC.

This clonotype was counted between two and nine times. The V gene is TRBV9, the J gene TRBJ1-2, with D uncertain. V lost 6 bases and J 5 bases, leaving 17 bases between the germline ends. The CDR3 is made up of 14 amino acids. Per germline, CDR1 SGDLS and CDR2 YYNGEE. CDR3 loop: CASTRSGGYYGYTF. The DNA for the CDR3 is TGTGCCAGCACCCGATCGGGAGGGTATTATGGCTACACCTTC.

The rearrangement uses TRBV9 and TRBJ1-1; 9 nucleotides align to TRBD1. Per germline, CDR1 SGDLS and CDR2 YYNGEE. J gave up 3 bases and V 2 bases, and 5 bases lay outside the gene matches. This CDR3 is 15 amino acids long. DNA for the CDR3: TGTGCCAGCAGCGTGCAAGGACAGGGGTACACTGAAGCTTTCTTT. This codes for CASSVQGQGYTEAFF.

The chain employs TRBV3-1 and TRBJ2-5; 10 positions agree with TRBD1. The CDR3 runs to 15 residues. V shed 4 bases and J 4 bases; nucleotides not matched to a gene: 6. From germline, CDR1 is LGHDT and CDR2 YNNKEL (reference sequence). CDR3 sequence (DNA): TGTGCCAGCAGCCCGACAGGGGGCGCGGGAGAGACCCAGTACTTC. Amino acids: CASSPTGGAGETQYF.

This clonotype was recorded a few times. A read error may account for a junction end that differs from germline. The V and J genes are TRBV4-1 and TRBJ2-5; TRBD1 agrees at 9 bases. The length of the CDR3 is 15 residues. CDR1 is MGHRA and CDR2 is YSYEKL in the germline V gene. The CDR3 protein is CASSLRDRDQETQYF. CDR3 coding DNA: TGTGCCAGCAGCCTCCGGGACAGGGATCAAGAGACCCAGTACTTC.

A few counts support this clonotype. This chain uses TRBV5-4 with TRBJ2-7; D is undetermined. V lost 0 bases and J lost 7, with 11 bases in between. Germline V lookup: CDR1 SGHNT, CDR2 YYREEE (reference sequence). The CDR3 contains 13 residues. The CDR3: CASSLGTAEEQYF. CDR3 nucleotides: TGTGCCAGCAGCTTGGGGACCGCGGAAGAGCAGTACTTC.